The rows below give T cell receptor beta chains drawn from one sample of a study of cytomegalovirus exposure and HLA in healthy donors. Profiled with immunoSEQ multiplex PCR; TCRdb holds only in-frame clones, not every one. Recorded here are about 150,000 clones; the top ten clones represent 2.1%. Sequencing was carried out using PBMCs. The receptors stem from a young man in good health and CMV-seronegative. CDR3s include the opening cysteine and the closing phenylalanine or tryptophan. The order of the fields is V gene, D gene, J gene, CDR3 protein, CDR3 DNA. D genes are given only for firm matches.

V gene: TRBV7-8; D gene: TRBD1; J gene: TRBJ2-7; CDR3 protein: CASSLGGTGEYYEQYF; CDR3 DNA: TGTGCCAGCAGCTTAGGTGGGACAGGGGAGTATTACGAGCAGTACTTC
V gene: TRBV6-5; D gene: -; J gene: TRBJ1-4; CDR3 protein: CASSFGRWGRLKKLFF; CDR3 DNA: TGTGCCAGCAGTTTCGGCCGGTGGGGGCGACTAAAGAAACTGTTTTTT
V gene: TRBV2; D gene: -; J gene: TRBJ1-2; CDR3 protein: CASCEIGGGYTF; CDR3 DNA: TGTGCCAGCTGTGAAATAGGGGGTGGCTACACCTTC
V gene: TRBV6-5; D gene: TRBD1; J gene: TRBJ2-4; CDR3 protein: CASSYGATGTNIQYF; CDR3 DNA: TGTGCCAGCAGTTACGGCGCGACAGGGACAAACATTCAGTACTTC
V gene: TRBV7-9; D gene: -; J gene: TRBJ1-5; CDR3 protein: CASTTGSRQPQHF; CDR3 DNA: TGTGCCAGCACCACAGGGTCACGTCAGCCCCAGCATTTT
V gene: TRBV19; D gene: -; J gene: TRBJ1-4; CDR3 protein: CASSNPPGKGSNEKLFF; CDR3 DNA: TGTGCCAGTAGTAACCCCCCCGGGAAGGGTTCTAATGAAAAACTGTTTTTT
V gene: TRBV2; D gene: -; J gene: TRBJ2-5; CDR3 protein: CASRAGGTQYF; CDR3 DNA: TGTGCCAGCAGAGCCGGGGGGACCCAGTACTTC
V gene: TRBV5-1; D gene: -; J gene: TRBJ1-1; CDR3 protein: CASSYTGLGTEAFF; CDR3 DNA: TGCGCCAGCAGCTATACAGGGTTGGGCACTGAAGCTTTCTTT
V gene: TRBV30; D gene: -; J gene: TRBJ2-7; CDR3 protein: CAFGRGTYEQYF; CDR3 DNA: TGTGCCTTCGGACGGGGGACCTACGAGCAGTACTTC
V gene: TRBV4-3; D gene: -; J gene: TRBJ2-6; CDR3 protein: CASSQDPVSGANVLTF; CDR3 DNA: TGCGCCAGCAGCCAAGATCCAGTCTCTGGGGCCAACGTCCTGACTTTC
V gene: TRBV10-3; D gene: TRBD2; J gene: TRBJ2-1; CDR3 protein: CAISDGTSGSSYNEQFF; CDR3 DNA: TGTGCCATCAGTGATGGGACTAGCGGGAGCTCCTACAATGAGCAGTTCTTC
V gene: TRBV28; D gene: TRBD1; J gene: TRBJ1-5; CDR3 protein: CASKGQGAGNQPQHF; CDR3 DNA: TGTGCCAGCAAGGGACAGGGGGCTGGCAATCAGCCCCAGCATTTT
V gene: TRBV7-2; D gene: -; J gene: TRBJ1-2; CDR3 protein: CASSLGGTARGTF; CDR3 DNA: TGTGCCAGCAGCTTAGGGGGGACTGCCCGGGGCACCTTC
V gene: TRBV28; D gene: -; J gene: TRBJ1-2; CDR3 protein: CASNPLANYGYTF; CDR3 DNA: TGTGCCAGCAATCCCCTAGCTAACTATGGCTACACCTTC
V gene: TRBV6-6; D gene: TRBD1; J gene: TRBJ1-1; CDR3 protein: CASRIGTGNTEAFF; CDR3 DNA: TGTGCCAGCAGAATTGGGACAGGGAACACTGAAGCTTTCTTT
V gene: TRBV6-5; D gene: -; J gene: TRBJ1-2; CDR3 protein: CASNPAGTSNYGYTF; CDR3 DNA: TGTGCCAGCAACCCAGCGGGGACTTCTAACTATGGCTACACCTTC
V gene: TRBV28; D gene: TRBD1; J gene: TRBJ2-5; CDR3 protein: CASRLAGTGRRTQYF; CDR3 DNA: TGTGCCAGCAGATTAGCCGGGACAGGGAGGAGGACCCAGTACTTC
V gene: TRBV7-9; D gene: -; J gene: TRBJ1-5; CDR3 protein: CASSLDQGNQPQHF; CDR3 DNA: TGTGCCAGCAGCTTAGACCAGGGCAATCAGCCCCAGCATTTT
V gene: TRBV14; D gene: TRBD1; J gene: TRBJ2-5; CDR3 protein: CASSHLKGTGRSSETQYF; CDR3 DNA: TGTGCCAGCAGCCATCTTAAGGGGACAGGGAGATCGAGTGAGACCCAGTACTTC
V gene: TRBV18; D gene: -; J gene: TRBJ1-3; CDR3 protein: CASSLVGESSSGNTIYF; CDR3 DNA: TGTGCCAGCTCCCTGGTCGGGGAGTCAAGCTCTGGAAACACCATATATTTT
V gene: TRBV4-2; D gene: -; J gene: TRBJ2-1; CDR3 protein: CASSPLGQRGYNEQFF; CDR3 DNA: TGTGCCAGCAGCCCCCTCGGACAGCGAGGTTACAATGAGCAGTTCTTC
V gene: TRBV2; D gene: TRBD2; J gene: TRBJ2-1; CDR3 protein: CASSDRLAGVGEQFF; CDR3 DNA: TGTGCCAGCAGTGATCGGCTAGCGGGAGTGGGTGAGCAGTTCTTC
V gene: TRBV4-1; D gene: TRBD1; J gene: TRBJ1-4; CDR3 protein: CASSQRDRANEKLFF; CDR3 DNA: TGCGCCAGCAGCCAAAGGGACAGGGCTAATGAAAAACTGTTTTTT
V gene: TRBV10-2; D gene: -; J gene: TRBJ2-7; CDR3 protein: CASSPGVRGEQYF; CDR3 DNA: TGCGCCAGCAGCCCGGGAGTTCGGGGCGAGCAGTACTTC
V gene: TRBV5-4; D gene: TRBD1; J gene: TRBJ2-7; CDR3 protein: CASSLVGTGVSYEQYF; CDR3 DNA: TGTGCCAGCAGCTTGGTAGGGACAGGGGTCTCCTACGAGCAGTACTTC
V gene: TRBV30; D gene: TRBD1; J gene: TRBJ1-1; CDR3 protein: CAWSVGTENTEAFF; CDR3 DNA: TGTGCCTGGAGTGTTGGGACAGAGAACACTGAAGCTTTCTTT
V gene: TRBV11-2; D gene: -; J gene: TRBJ2-1; CDR3 protein: CASSAGVLEQFF; CDR3 DNA: TGTGCCAGCAGCGCGGGTGTTCTGGAGCAGTTCTTC
V gene: TRBV10-3; D gene: TRBD1; J gene: TRBJ1-1; CDR3 protein: CAISAGQTNTEAFF; CDR3 DNA: TGTGCCATCAGCGCGGGACAGACGAACACTGAAGCTTTCTTT
V gene: TRBV5-1; D gene: -; J gene: TRBJ2-3; CDR3 protein: CASSYILGSSADTQYF; CDR3 DNA: TGCGCCAGCAGTTACATCCTGGGGAGTTCAGCAGATACGCAGTATTTT
V gene: TRBV6-4; D gene: TRBD1; J gene: TRBJ2-3; CDR3 protein: CASSESAGGHGADTQYF; CDR3 DNA: TGTGCCAGCAGTGAATCGGCAGGGGGCCACGGGGCAGATACGCAGTATTTT
V gene: TRBV7-8; D gene: TRBD2; J gene: TRBJ2-1; CDR3 protein: CASSFRTSGVSGGYNEQFF; CDR3 DNA: TGTGCCAGCAGCTTTAGGACTAGCGGGGTAAGCGGTGGGTACAATGAGCAGTTCTTC
V gene: TRBV27; D gene: TRBD1; J gene: TRBJ1-2; CDR3 protein: CASSPYSTGYHRGYTF; CDR3 DNA: TGTGCCAGCAGCCCGTACTCGACAGGGTATCATCGTGGCTACACCTTC
V gene: TRBV5-1; D gene: TRBD2; J gene: TRBJ2-1; CDR3 protein: CASSAGLASGEQFF; CDR3 DNA: TGCGCCAGCAGCGCGGGACTAGCATCGGGCGAGCAGTTCTTC
V gene: TRBV18; D gene: -; J gene: TRBJ1-1; CDR3 protein: CASSPLYLKNTEAFF; CDR3 DNA: TGTGCCAGCTCACCACTTTATTTAAAGAACACTGAAGCTTTCTTT
V gene: TRBV15; D gene: TRBD1; J gene: TRBJ1-1; CDR3 protein: CATSFGTASLNTEAFF; CDR3 DNA: TGTGCCACCAGCTTTGGGACAGCGAGCCTGAACACTGAAGCTTTCTTT
V gene: TRBV27; D gene: -; J gene: TRBJ1-1; CDR3 protein: CASVTTGFKGMNTEAFF; CDR3 DNA: TGTGCCAGCGTAACCACCGGGTTTAAGGGGATGAACACTGAAGCTTTCTTT
V gene: TRBV19; D gene: TRBD1; J gene: TRBJ1-5; CDR3 protein: CASSVGQGGSQPQHF; CDR3 DNA: TGTGCCAGTAGTGTCGGACAGGGGGGGAGTCAGCCCCAGCATTTT
V gene: TRBV6-4; D gene: TRBD2; J gene: TRBJ2-7; CDR3 protein: CASSRTSGNYEQYF; CDR3 DNA: TGTGCCAGCAGTCGGACTAGCGGAAACTACGAGCAGTACTTC
V gene: TRBV30; D gene: -; J gene: TRBJ2-3; CDR3 protein: CAWSVLSATDTQYF; CDR3 DNA: TGTGCCTGGAGTGTACTTTCCGCCACAGATACGCAGTATTTT
V gene: TRBV14; D gene: TRBD2; J gene: TRBJ2-7; CDR3 protein: CASSQASSGRYEQYF; CDR3 DNA: TGTGCCAGCAGCCAAGCGTCTAGCGGGAGATACGAGCAGTACTTC
V gene: TRBV6-5; D gene: TRBD1; J gene: TRBJ2-7; CDR3 protein: CASSYGQGKGEQYF; CDR3 DNA: TGTGCCAGCAGTTACGGACAGGGGAAAGGCGAGCAGTACTTC
V gene: TRBV6-5; D gene: TRBD2; J gene: TRBJ2-3; CDR3 protein: CASSYRGGGTDTQYF; CDR3 DNA: TGTGCCAGCAGTTACCGCGGGGGAGGCACAGATACGCAGTATTTT
V gene: TRBV11-3; D gene: -; J gene: TRBJ2-3; CDR3 protein: CASSRRSRADTQYF; CDR3 DNA: TGTGCCAGCAGCCGACGTTCGCGGGCAGATACGCAGTATTTT
V gene: TRBV29-1; D gene: -; J gene: TRBJ2-2; CDR3 protein: CSVPNAGTSDTGELFF; CDR3 DNA: TGCAGCGTCCCCAATGCTGGGACTTCGGACACCGGGGAGCTGTTTTTT
V gene: TRBV5-3; D gene: TRBD2; J gene: TRBJ2-7; CDR3 protein: CARSSGPSGRNNYEQYF; CDR3 DNA: TGTGCCAGAAGCTCTGGTCCTAGCGGGAGGAATAACTACGAGCAGTACTTC
V gene: TRBV7-8; D gene: -; J gene: TRBJ1-2; CDR3 protein: CASSLSRVVNTYGYTF; CDR3 DNA: TGTGCCAGCAGCTTAAGTCGGGTGGTCAATACCTATGGCTACACCTTC
V gene: TRBV2; D gene: TRBD1; J gene: TRBJ1-5; CDR3 protein: CASRGQRTEPQHF; CDR3 DNA: TGTGCCAGCAGGGGACAGCGGACTGAGCCCCAGCATTTT
V gene: TRBV6-6; D gene: -; J gene: TRBJ1-5; CDR3 protein: CASSYSSYQPQHF; CDR3 DNA: TGTGCCAGCAGTTACTCCTCTTATCAGCCCCAGCATTTT
V gene: TRBV5-1; D gene: TRBD2; J gene: TRBJ2-1; CDR3 protein: CASKAGGSYNEQFF; CDR3 DNA: TGCGCCAGCAAAGCGGGGGGTTCCTACAATGAGCAGTTCTTC
V gene: TRBV7-9; D gene: TRBD1; J gene: TRBJ2-1; CDR3 protein: CASSSGQGADEQFF; CDR3 DNA: TGTGCCAGCAGTTCCGGACAGGGGGCGGATGAGCAGTTCTTC
V gene: TRBV27; D gene: -; J gene: TRBJ1-1; CDR3 protein: CASSSGVGRAFF; CDR3 DNA: TGTGCCAGCAGTTCAGGGGTCGGTAGGGCTTTCTTT
V gene: TRBV11-2; D gene: -; J gene: TRBJ2-5; CDR3 protein: CASSTQTRTDYQETQYF; CDR3 DNA: TGTGCCAGCAGCACTCAAACCAGGACAGATTACCAAGAGACCCAGTACTTC
V gene: TRBV5-4; D gene: -; J gene: TRBJ2-7; CDR3 protein: CASSLRPDTSDYEQYF; CDR3 DNA: TGTGCCAGCAGCTTGCGGCCCGACACCTCCGACTACGAGCAGTACTTC
V gene: TRBV5-1; D gene: TRBD2; J gene: TRBJ2-1; CDR3 protein: CASSLLTTSGSHNEQFF; CDR3 DNA: TGCGCCAGCAGCTTGCTTACTACTAGCGGGAGCCACAATGAGCAGTTCTTC
V gene: TRBV5-1; D gene: -; J gene: TRBJ2-3; CDR3 protein: CASSPVAGTDTQYF; CDR3 DNA: TGCGCCAGCAGCCCCGTGGCGGGTACAGATACGCAGTATTTT
V gene: TRBV7-2; D gene: TRBD2; J gene: TRBJ2-7; CDR3 protein: CASRTRGRLAGREQYF; CDR3 DNA: TGTGCCAGCAGGACCCGGGGGAGACTAGCGGGACGCGAGCAGTACTTC
V gene: TRBV5-4; D gene: -; J gene: TRBJ2-3; CDR3 protein: CASSLAGSSLSTDTQYF; CDR3 DNA: TGTGCCAGCAGCTTGGCTGGGAGCTCTTTGTCGACAGATACGCAGTATTTT
V gene: TRBV30; D gene: -; J gene: TRBJ2-7; CDR3 protein: CAWSVGDGYEQYF; CDR3 DNA: TGTGCCTGGAGTGTAGGGGATGGGTACGAGCAGTACTTC
V gene: TRBV6-5; D gene: -; J gene: TRBJ1-2; CDR3 protein: CASSRGGGYTF; CDR3 DNA: TGTGCCAGCAGTCGAGGGGGAGGCTACACCTTC
V gene: TRBV5-4; D gene: TRBD1; J gene: TRBJ1-1; CDR3 protein: CASSSGGTNTEAFF; CDR3 DNA: TGTGCCAGCAGCTCAGGGGGCACGAACACTGAAGCTTTCTTT